Sequencing of this T cell receptor (beta chain) was carried out in a study of identical twins. TCRdb called the 5' RACE reads again in MiXCR, with one record for every CDR3 protein. This sample yields around 570,000 distinct CDR3 sequences, of which 9% to 10% are seen a single time; approximately 3% belongs to the top ten. Germline V lookup: CDR1 ENHRY, CDR2 SYGVKD. The CDR3 extends over 15 amino acids. Between the trimmed V and J ends, which lost 6 bases and 5 bases, there was a span of 19 bases. This clonotype occurred many times. This sample was shared with a second study, whose subject was yellow fever vaccine responses in identical twins.

Sequenced sample: PBMCs. This TCR came from a woman between 18 and 29 years old in good health. The rearrangement links TRBV10-3 to TRBJ2-5, with D possibly being TRBD2 (5 bases). CDR3 residues: CAIRPGGNEYETQYF. The CDR3 DNA follows: TGTGCCATCAGACCTGGAGGCAATGAATATGAGACCCAGTACTTC.